Sequencing of this T cell receptor beta chain was carried out in a study of cytomegalovirus exposure and HLA in healthy donors. Study as a whole: One earlier analysis, a look at approximately 190 million T cells, found some 100 million unique TCR beta sequences.

Amplification used 60 Vbeta primers and 13 Jbeta primers. The assay was immunoSEQ multiplex PCR, and TCRdb's table has in-frame clones only and misses some. The data show about 200,000 clones, 60% to 85% seen once. With 2 bases removed from V and 4 bases from J, the gap between germline ends came to 11 bases. Germline V gives CDR1 MDHEN, CDR2 SYDVKM. The CDR3 consists of 15 residues. The sequence came from a man aged 35 to 55 in good health and CMV-seronegative. The sequenced sample consisted of PBMCs. The chain employs TRBV28 and TRBJ2-2; D unresolved. The CDR3 bases are TGTGCCAGCAGTTTAACCCTCCGAGGCACCGGGGAGCTGTTTTTT. It specifies CASSLTLRGTGELFF.